Shown below are 8 T cell receptor beta chains from a single sample sequenced in a study of neurological immune-mediated disorders. TCRdb passed the 5' RACE reads through MiXCR, listing each CDR3 protein once. The sample includes roughly 80,000 distinct CDR3 sequences, 15% to 20% of them seen just once. What was sequenced was PBMCs. The receptors come from a woman between 40 and 55 years old in good health.

The V call is TRBV28, the J call TRBJ2-5; D possibly corresponds to TRBD1 (6 bases). This CDR3 spans 14 amino acids. Germline-derived CDR1 and CDR2 are MDHEN and SYDVKM. Trimming left V 6 bases short and J 3 bases short, with 14 bases between. CDR3 sequence (DNA): TGTGCCAGCAGATCTAACAGGGATGAAGAGACCCAGTACTTC. Translation gives CASRSNRDEETQYF.

This clonotype was counted many times. V gene TRBV7-8 combines with J gene TRBJ1-6, with D possibly being TRBD1 (6 bases). V lost 5 bases to trimming and J lost 11 bases, with 13 bases between them. CDR1 is SGHVS and CDR2 is FQNEAQ in the germline V gene. CDR3 size: 13 residues. The CDR3 is CASSRDTVPPLHF. In nucleotides, the CDR3 is TGTGCCAGCAGCCGGGACACCGTGCCACCCCTCCACTTT.

This clonotype showed up many times. The chain joins TRBV7-8 to TRBJ2-6, with 7 bases identical to TRBD2. This CDR3 is built from 19 residues. Germline CDR1 and CDR2: SGHVS and FQNEAQ. Trimming cost V 1 base and J 0 bases; bases outside gene matches: 9. The CDR3 region is CASSLGGRTSTSGANVLTF. The CDR3 DNA reads TGTGCCAGCAGCTTAGGGGGGAGGACTAGTACCTCTGGGGCCAACGTCCTGACTTTC.

There are many counts of this clonotype. The V call is TRBV6-5, the J call TRBJ2-7; either TRBD1 or TRBD2 may fit D (5 bases each). The CDR3 spans 14 residues. From germline, CDR1 is MNHEY and CDR2 SVGAGI. V lost 6 bases and J lost 2, with 14 bases in between. CDR3 sequence reads: CASRSGGSAYEQYF. The CDR3 bases are TGTGCCAGCAGAAGTGGGGGTTCAGCCTACGAGCAGTACTTC.

There are many counts of this clonotype. This chain links TRBV4-3 with TRBJ1-3; D gene unclear. Trimming shortened V by 1 base and J by 4 bases, and 11 bases separated the two germline ends. The length of the CDR3 is 15 residues. CDR1 LGHNA and CDR2 YSLEER come from the germline V gene. CDR3 in DNA: TGCGCCAGCAGCCAAGTGCCAGCCCCGGGAAACACCATATATTTT. Residues: CASSQVPAPGNTIYF.

This clonotype was detected many times. The chain joins TRBV20-1 to TRBJ1-1; D is unresolved. The CDR3 is 12 amino acids. CDR1 is DFQATT, CDR2 SNEGSKA, per germline (reference sequence). Trimming stripped 5 bases from V and 2 bases from J, with 9 bases between. DNA for the CDR3: TGCAGTGCTTTTAGGGAAAACACTGAAGCTTTCTTT. This translates into CSAFRENTEAFF.

There are a few counts of this clonotype. The chain links TRBV4-1 to TRBJ2-5, with D possibly matching TRBD2 (6 bases). This CDR3 region has 16 residues. Germline V gene lookup returns CDR1 MGHRA and CDR2 YSYEKL. Trimming left V 0 bases short and J 4 bases short, with 15 bases between. CDR3 nucleotides: TGCGCCAGCAGCCAAGATCCGTCCGGGGGTGGAGAGACCCAGTACTTC. It is translated as CASSQDPSGGGETQYF.

This clonotype has more than one count but fewer than ten. The CDR3 DNA sequence: TGCGCCAGCAGCCAAGATGCAGCAGGGAGTGAGCCCTATGGCTACACCTTC. Its translation is CASSQDAAGSEPYGYTF. The chain carries TRBV4-3 and TRBJ1-2; TRBD1 is a possible D gene (5 bases). The germline CDR1 and CDR2 sequences are LGHNA and YSLEER. Trimming removed 0 bases from V and 4 bases from J, with 18 bases in between. CDR3 size: 17 residues.